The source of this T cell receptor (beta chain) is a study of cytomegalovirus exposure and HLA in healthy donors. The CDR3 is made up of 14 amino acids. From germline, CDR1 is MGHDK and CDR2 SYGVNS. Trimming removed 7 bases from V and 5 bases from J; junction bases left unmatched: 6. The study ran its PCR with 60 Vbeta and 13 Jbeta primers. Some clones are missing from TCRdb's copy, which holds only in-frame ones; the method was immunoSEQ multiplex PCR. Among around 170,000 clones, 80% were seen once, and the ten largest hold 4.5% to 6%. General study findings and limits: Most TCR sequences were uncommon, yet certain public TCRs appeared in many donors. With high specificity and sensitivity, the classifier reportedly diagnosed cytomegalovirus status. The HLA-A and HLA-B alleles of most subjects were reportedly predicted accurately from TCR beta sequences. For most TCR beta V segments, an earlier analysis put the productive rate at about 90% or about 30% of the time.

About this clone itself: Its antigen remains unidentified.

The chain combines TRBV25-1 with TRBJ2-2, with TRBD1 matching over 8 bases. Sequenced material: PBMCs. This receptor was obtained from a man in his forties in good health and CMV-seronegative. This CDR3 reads CASTTRDRTGELFF. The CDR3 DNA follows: TGTGCCAGCACCACCCGGGACAGGACCGGGGAGCTGTTTTTT. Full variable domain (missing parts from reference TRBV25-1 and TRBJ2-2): EADIYQTPRYLVIGTGKKITLECSQTMGHDKMYWYQQDPGMELHLIHYSYGVNSTEKGDLSSESTVSRIRTEHFPLTLESARPSHTSQYLCASTTRDRTGELFFGEGSRLTVL.